This T cell receptor beta chain is from a study of T cell responses to AZD1222 COVID-19 vaccine. Broader study findings: Donors were mostly white British, more females; clonal diversity possibly underestimated.

The CDR3 extends over 16 amino acids. CDR1 is LGHDT and CDR2 is YNNKEL in the germline V gene (reference sequence). V dropped 2 bases and J dropped 4 bases, with 17 bases sitting between them. TCRdb's copy holds only in-frame clones and misses some; the assay was immunoSEQ multiplex PCR. Of 190,000 or so clones in the sample, roughly 90% were seen once. This clone is a singleton in its sample. What it binds is unknown. The sequencing used peripheral blood, collected 28 days after the second AZD1222 dose. The sequence came from an adult who received the AZD1222 COVID-19 vaccine. The chain recombines TRBV3-1 (or the pseudogene TRBV3-2) with TRBJ1-2, with D uncertain. Written as DNA, the CDR3 is TGTGCCAGCAGCCAAACCCCCGTTGCAGTTATCTATGGCTACACCTTC. Its translation: CASSQTPVAVIYGYTF.